A single TCR beta chain is shown here with its context. The antigen is unknown. There are 11 residues in the CDR3. Per germline, CDR1 SGHNT and CDR2 YENEEA. Trimming took 7 bases from V and 5 from J, leaving 8 bases between them. The source of the sample is a study of beta chain features in type 1 diabetes. Every isolated RNA sample was fully reverse transcribed, so sequencing captured expressed TCRB transcripts. TCRdb's table, derived via immunoSEQ multiplex PCR, lists solely in-frame clones and lacks some. The repertoire consists of 350,000 or so clones, with around 20% occurring once and the leading ten covering about 0.044%. CD45RO/CCR7/CD25/CD127/CD95/CD27 separated CD4+ naive, central memory, regulatory and stem cell-like memory cells by sorting. Study-wide findings and caveats: Sequencing used cDNA, and cells with high TCR expression could therefore be over-represented. Patients with type 1 diabetes carried fewer insertions and had more deletions at their VDJ junctions.

The sequencing sample was made of naive CD4+ T cells from blood. The chain uses TRBV11-3 and TRBJ2-5; D is ambiguous. The sequence came from a woman under 30 in good health. The CDR3 loop reads CASTQAETQYF. The CDR3 DNA is TGTGCCAGCACCCAAGCGGAGACCCAGTACTTC. The complete variable domain, with remaining parts taken from reference TRBV11-3 and TRBJ2-5, reads EAGVVQSPRYKIIEKKQPVAFWCNPISGHNTLYWYLQNLGQGPELLIRYENEEAVDDSQLPKDRFSAERLKGVDSTLKIQPAELGDSAVYLCASTQAETQYFGPGTRLLVL.